Listed here is a single T cell receptor (beta chain). Antigen: not known. The data originate from a study of cytomegalovirus exposure and HLA in healthy donors. Overall study context: Of several hundred genotyped donors, roughly 81% grouped in the Caucasian-associated ancestry cluster.

60 Vbeta and 13 Jbeta primers were used in PCR. TCRdb's copy holds only in-frame clones and misses some; the assay was immunoSEQ multiplex PCR. The sample holds over 150,000 clones; more than 60% are singletons and the top ten take about 1.5%. CDR3 length: 13 amino acids. V was pared by 3 bases and J by 5 bases, with 10 bases between. Germline loops: CDR1 MNHEY, CDR2 SMNVEV (reference sequence). Broader study findings: The study carried out a later analysis of TCR beta sequences. It associated about 15,000 of them with specific HLA alleles at a false discovery rate of 0.05.

This chain uses TRBV27 with TRBJ2-5; D is unclear. Sequencing was done on a sample of PBMCs. The TCR comes from a woman aged 25-40 years in good health and CMV-seropositive. The CDR3 DNA is TGTGCCAGCAGTTTGCAGCGATGGGAGACCCAGTACTTC. Its protein is CASSLQRWETQYF.